This TCR beta chain was recovered during a study of blood T cell repertoires in COVID-19 (dated by TCRdb to 2020 to 2022). For the wider study: The collaborator samples originated in the United States, Italy and Spain and spanned the acute and convalescent phases of COVID-19. The material from the prospective study consisted of cDNA or gDNA derived from T cells, B-cell-depleted T cells, or PBMCs. Subjects who had been exposed to COVID-19, were actively infected with it, or had recovered from it provided the deeply sampled blood TCRbeta repertoires that made up the dataset. A freely available public database, intended as a resource for researchers studying the immune response to SARS-CoV-2, is where the repertoires were released. Samples came from the ongoing ImmuneRACE study (first 160 participants) plus 1,254 subjects from 6 global collaborators. A de-identified subject ID, COVID-19 status, age in years and sex were almost always included in the sample metadata. Where available, HLA class I and class II types were taken from metadata supplied by the sample provider and were not determined by assay-based typing. Study-level results and caveats: The quantity of clinical and demographic metadata differed by source and by participant and was supplied without curation.

In the prospective study, participants were roughly 18 to 95 years old, resided in 24 geographic areas of the United States, and were enrolled through a virtual design. Cohort assignment in the prospective study relied on participant-reported clinical history from a screening survey and a study questionnaire. Exposed participants were defined as having been in contact with someone with a PCR-confirmed or clinician-diagnosed COVID-19 case within 2 weeks of study entry. In the prospective study, mobile phlebotomists collected whole blood, serum and a nasopharyngeal or oropharyngeal swab from each participant. Additional blood draws and questionnaires over an approximately two-month period could optionally be provided by prospective study participants. Before DNA extraction, blood samples from the prospective study were shipped at room temperature or frozen. TCRbeta CDR3 regions were amplified from genomic DNA by means of the immunoSEQ Assay, a bias-controlled multiplex PCR. The original pipeline was this. The number of nucleated cells in each sample was estimated by amplification of reference gene primers within the assay. To quantify the absolute abundance of each unique TCRbeta CDR3 rearrangement, sequence reads were collapsed and filtered. For each sample, productive Simpson clonality was calculated as the square root of Simpson's diversity index over productive rearrangements. TCRdb stores this immuneACCESS table with in-frame sequences only. Part of the clones is absent; in the studies checked, under half of the shortfall reflects unresolved V genes, and no reason is known for the rest. For V, J and clone size, that table is used; D and trimming come from the DNA. The sample table records 150,000 to 200,000 clones; over 70% of these occur just once. The ten largest make up roughly 4.9% of the sample.

The CDR1 and CDR2 encoded by the germline V gene are MNHEY and SVGAGI. Inclusive of the bounding cysteine and phenylalanine, the CDR3 is 14 residues long. The DNA shown is the 42-base CDR3, in frame from base 1. Unmatched junction bases come to 6, with V trimmed by 8 bases and J by 3 bases. Concerning this clone: No antigen is known for it. Per-base qualities were not stored, and no clone one base away is much larger.

The V and J genes are TRBV6-5 and TRBJ2-2, with 7 middle bases fitting TRBD1. The sequence came from a man aged 70 or older who had been exposed to COVID-19. Source material: PBMCs or T cells enriched from blood (not recorded which). The CDR3 protein: CASGWQGDTGELFF. At the DNA level, the sequence is TGTGCCAGCGGCTGGCAGGGGGACACCGGGGAGCTGTTTTTT.